The 5 T cell receptor beta chains in this list originate from one sample, sequenced in a study of shared clonotypes between healthy human individuals. Positive CCR7 selection of CD45RO-negative cells yielded the naive CD8 cells, and terminally differentiated effector memory CD45RA+ cells were excluded. Clones were read by immunoSEQ multiplex PCR, and TCRdb kept only the in-frame ones, dropping some. The top ten hold about 0.25% of the sample, which has fewer than 1 million clones, around 96% seen once. The sequenced sample consisted of naive CD8+ T cells sorted from blood. Receptors were obtained from a man aged 25 to 45 in good health.

This chain links TRBV10-1 with TRBJ2-1, with 13 nucleotides matching TRBD2. The germline V gene encodes CDR1 WNHNN and CDR2 SYGVQD (reference sequence). V was clipped by 2 bases and J by 7 bases; unmatched bases: 5. The CDR3 is 16 residues long. The CDR3 nucleotides are TGCGCCAGCAGTGAGAGGACTAGCGGGAGTGGGAATGAGCAGTTCTTC. Its translation is CASSERTSGSGNEQFF.

This chain uses TRBV15 with TRBJ2-7, with D possibly TRBD1 on 5 matching bases. Per germline, CDR1 LNHNV and CDR2 YYDKDF (reference sequence). This CDR3 is built from 13 residues. The V gene lost 5 bases and the J gene lost 3 bases, with 11 bases spanning the gap. DNA for the CDR3: TGTGCCACCAGCGGCAGGGATTTCTACGAGCAGTACTTC. Amino acids: CATSGRDFYEQYF.

This sequence joins TRBV9 and TRBJ2-7; D is unresolved. This CDR3 has 11 amino acids. Germline V CDR1 and CDR2: SGDLS, YYNGEE. V was pared by 8 bases and J by 3 bases, with 9 bases between. The CDR3 nucleotides read TGTGCCAGTTCATCTGGCTACGAGCAGTACTTC. Residues: CASSSGYEQYF.

With respect to this clone: Other DNA variants within this sample encode the same CDR3. This chain's CDR3 is CASSEWTGTTDTQYF. Written as DNA, the CDR3 is TGTGCCAGCAGTGAATGGACAGGAACTACAGATACGCAGTATTTT. This sequence joins TRBV6-1 and TRBJ2-3; TRBD1 matches at 7 bases. The germline V gene has CDR1 MNHNS and CDR2 SASEGT. Trimming at V came to 2 bases and at J to 3 bases, leaving 5 bases not matched to a gene. The CDR3 spans 15 residues.

The chain couples TRBV4-1 to TRBJ2-5, with D perhaps TRBD2 (5 bases). Per germline, CDR1 MGHRA and CDR2 YSYEKL. The CDR3 has 14 amino acids. The V end was cut by 0 bases, the J end by 2 bases, with 7 bases between. The CDR3 spells CASSQEGSQETQYF. As DNA, the CDR3 is TGCGCCAGCAGCCAAGAGGGGAGTCAAGAGACCCAGTACTTC.